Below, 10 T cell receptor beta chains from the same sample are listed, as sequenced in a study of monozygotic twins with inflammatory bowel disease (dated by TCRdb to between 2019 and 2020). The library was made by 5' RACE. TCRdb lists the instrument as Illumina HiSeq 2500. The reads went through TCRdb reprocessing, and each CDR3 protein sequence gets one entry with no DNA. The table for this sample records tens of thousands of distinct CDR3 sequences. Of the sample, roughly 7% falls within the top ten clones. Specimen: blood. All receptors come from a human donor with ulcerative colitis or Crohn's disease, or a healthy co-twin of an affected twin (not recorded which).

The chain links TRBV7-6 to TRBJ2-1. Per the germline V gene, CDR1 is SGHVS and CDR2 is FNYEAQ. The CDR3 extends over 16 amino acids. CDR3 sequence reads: CASSLAPGGSYNEQFF.

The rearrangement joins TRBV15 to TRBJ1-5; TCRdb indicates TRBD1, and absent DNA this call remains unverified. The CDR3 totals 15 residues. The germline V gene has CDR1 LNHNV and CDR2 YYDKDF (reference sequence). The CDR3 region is CATSGQGAGNQPQHF.

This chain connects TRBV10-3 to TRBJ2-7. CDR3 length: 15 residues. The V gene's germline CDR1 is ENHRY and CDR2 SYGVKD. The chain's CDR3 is CAISNRVSGIYEQYF.

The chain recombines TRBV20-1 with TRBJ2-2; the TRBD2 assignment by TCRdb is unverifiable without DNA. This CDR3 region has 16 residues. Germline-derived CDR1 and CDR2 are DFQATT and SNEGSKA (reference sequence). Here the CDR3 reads CSARDRTSGYSGELFF.

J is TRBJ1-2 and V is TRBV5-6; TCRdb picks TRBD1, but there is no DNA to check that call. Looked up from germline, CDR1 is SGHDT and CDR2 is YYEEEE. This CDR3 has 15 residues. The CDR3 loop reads CASSLDRGNNYGYTF.

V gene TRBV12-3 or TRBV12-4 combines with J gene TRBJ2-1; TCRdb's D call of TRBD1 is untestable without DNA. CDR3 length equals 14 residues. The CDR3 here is CASRGASSYNEQFF.

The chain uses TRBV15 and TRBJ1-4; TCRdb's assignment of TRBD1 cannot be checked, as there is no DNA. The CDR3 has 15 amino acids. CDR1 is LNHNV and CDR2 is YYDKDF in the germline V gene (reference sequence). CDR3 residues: CATSRGSGTIEKLFF.

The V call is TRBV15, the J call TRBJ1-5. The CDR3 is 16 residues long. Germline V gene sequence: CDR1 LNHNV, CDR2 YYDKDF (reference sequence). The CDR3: CATSRGRTWSNQPQHF.

CDR3: CASSERDFPDTQYF. The genes are TRBV6-1 and TRBJ2-3; TCRdb names TRBD2, which stays unverified in the absence of DNA. The CDR3 is 14 residues long. The germline V gene has CDR1 MNHNS and CDR2 SASEGT.

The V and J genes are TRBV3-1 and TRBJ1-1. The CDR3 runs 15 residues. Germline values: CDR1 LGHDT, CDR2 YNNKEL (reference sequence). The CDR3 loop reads CASSPGGGANTEAFF. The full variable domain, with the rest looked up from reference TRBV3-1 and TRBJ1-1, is DTAVSQTPKYLVTQMGNDKSIKCEQNLGHDTMYWYKQDSKKFLKIMFSYNNKELIINETVPNRFSPKSPDKAHLNLHINSLELGDSAVYFCASSPGGGANTEAFFGQGTRLTVV.